The 16 T cell receptor beta chains below come from one sample, sequenced in a study of blood T cell repertoires in COVID-19. TCRdb keeps only in-frame clones here, not all; method: immunoSEQ multiplex PCR. The sample includes 230,000 or so clones, roughly 80% of them seen just once. Sequencing was done on a sample of peripheral blood. These TCRs come from a woman of 80 years or more with COVID-19, enrolled during active disease.

The chain links TRBV4-1 to TRBJ2-2, with D perhaps TRBD1 (5 bases). The germline V gene encodes CDR1 MGHRA and CDR2 YSYEKL. The V end was cut by 4 bases, the J end by 4 bases, with 19 bases between. The CDR3 extends over 17 amino acids. The CDR3 loop reads CASSPYVRGPVTGELFF. In nucleotides, the CDR3 is TGCGCCAGCAGCCCCTATGTAAGGGGCCCCGTCACCGGGGAGCTGTTTTTT.

This chain connects TRBV6-2 or TRBV6-3 to TRBJ1-5; D is undetermined. Germline CDR1 reads MNHEY; CDR2 reads SVGEGT. With 6 bases removed from V and 0 bases from J, the gap between germline ends came to 15 bases. The CDR3 has 16 residues. The CDR3 coding sequence is TGTGCCAGCAGCCCTCTATCGCTTACTAGCAATCAGCCCCAGCATTTT. Residues: CASSPLSLTSNQPQHF.

The chain uses TRBV7-6 and TRBJ1-4; D not resolved. Trimming left V 1 base short and J 0 bases short, with 9 bases between. The CDR3 has 16 amino acids. The germline gives CDR1 SGHVS, CDR2 FNYEAQ. CDR3 amino acids: CASSLVPPATNEKLFF. The CDR3 nucleotides are TGTGCCAGCAGCTTAGTACCCCCGGCAACTAATGAAAAACTGTTTTTT. Filled out from reference TRBV7-6 and TRBJ1-4, the complete variable domain reads GAGVSQSPRYKVTKRGQDVALRCDPISGHVSLYWYRQALGQGPEFLTYFNYEAQQDKSGLPNDRFSAERPEGSISTLTIQRTEQRDSAMYRCASSLVPPATNEKLFFGSGTQLSVL.

The chain recombines TRBV7-3 with TRBJ2-1; weak D call: TRBD2 (7 bases). V dropped 5 bases and J dropped 8 bases, with 19 bases sitting between them. This CDR3 has 15 amino acids. The V gene's germline CDR1 is SGHTA and CDR2 FQGTGA. Here the CDR3 DNA reads TGTGCCAGCAGCGTGGGACCCCCGGGGGGCGATGAGCAGTTCTTC. Protein product: CASSVGPPGGDEQFF.

This clone occurred once. This rearrangement joins TRBV2 to TRBJ1-5, with 7 bases matching TRBD1. After removal of 6 bases from V and 4 bases from J, the junction contained 9 bases not matched to a gene. The V gene's germline CDR1 is SNHLY and CDR2 FYNNEI. This CDR3 is 15 amino acids long. The chain's CDR3 is CASRPRDSENQPQHF. The CDR3 DNA sequence: TGTGCCAGCAGACCCAGGGACAGTGAAAATCAGCCCCAGCATTTT.

The chain has TRBV19 and TRBJ1-3; the D is unclear. The V end lost 3 bases, the J end lost 0 bases, and 15 bases lay between the germline ends. CDR1 is LNHDA, CDR2 SQIVND, per germline (reference sequence). This CDR3 is built from 17 residues. The CDR3 DNA is TGTGCCAGTAGTATCCCACGAGGGAGAGGCTCTGGAAACACCATATATTTT. Translating gives CASSIPRGRGSGNTIYF.

DNA of the CDR3: TGTGCCAGCAGTGAATCCATGAGAGGGCCTGCGTACTTC. Translated: CASSESMRGPAYF. This chain connects TRBV6-1 to TRBJ2-7; D may be TRBD2 (5 bases). The CDR3 has 13 amino acids. Germline-derived CDR1 and CDR2 are MNHNS and SASEGT. V lost 2 bases and J lost 12, with 17 bases in between.

This clone has more than one count but fewer than ten. The chain couples TRBV6-1 to TRBJ2-3; D possibly corresponds to TRBD2 (6 bases). CDR1 is MNHNS, CDR2 SASEGT, per germline. The CDR3 contains 15 residues. The V gene lost 5 bases and the J gene lost 0 bases, with 12 bases spanning the gap. CDR3 DNA: TGTGCCAGCAGTTCGGAGCGGGTTAGCACAGATACGCAGTATTTT. This sequence encodes CASSSERVSTDTQYF.

J is TRBJ2-7 and V is TRBV5-1; TRBD1 is a possible D gene (7 bases). The CDR3 totals 14 residues. The V gene lost 3 bases and the J gene lost 5 bases, with 15 bases spanning the gap. Germline lookup yields CDR1 SGHRS and CDR2 YFSETQ. CDR3 protein: CASSSLEGAHEQYF. CDR3 in DNA: TGCGCCAGCAGCTCTCTGGAGGGGGCGCACGAGCAGTACTTC.

The chain is built from TRBV7-2 and TRBJ2-3; D not certain. Germline V gene sequence: CDR1 SGHTA, CDR2 FQGNSA. The CDR3 length is 14 residues. Trimming shortened V by 5 bases and J by 3 bases, and 12 bases separated the two germline ends. DNA of the CDR3: TGTGCCAGCAGCCTCCGCTCGGAGACAGATACGCAGTATTTT. Its protein is CASSLRSETDTQYF.

This chain joins TRBV28 and TRBJ1-5, with D possibly TRBD1 on 5 matching bases. Trimming shortened V by 5 bases and J by 6 bases, and 17 bases separated the two germline ends. The CDR3 runs 15 residues. Looked up from germline, CDR1 is MDHEN and CDR2 is SYDVKM. In DNA, the CDR3 is TGTGCCAGCAGTGGGGGTTCGAGGGGAGGTCAGCCCCAGCATTTT. This codes for CASSGGSRGGQPQHF.

This chain joins TRBV6-5 and TRBJ1-4; the D gene is possibly TRBD1 (6 bases). The germline CDR1 and CDR2 sequences are MNHEY and SVGAGI. CDR3 length equals 16 residues. The germline V and J ends were trimmed by 2 bases and 5 bases, with 15 bases remaining between them. CDR3 DNA sequence: TGTGCCAGCAGTTACGGGGGGGCCTCCGGAAATGAAAAACTGTTTTTT. It translates to CASSYGGASGNEKLFF.

The chain combines TRBV7-9 with TRBJ1-4; 8 bases are a match to TRBD1. CDR3 size: 13 residues. The germline V gene has CDR1 SEHNR and CDR2 FQNEAQ (reference sequence). The ends lost 5 bases at V and 8 bases at J; junction bases unmatched: 4. The CDR3 loop is CASSVSGGEKLFF. The CDR3 nucleotides read TGTGCCAGCAGCGTATCAGGGGGCGAAAAACTGTTTTTT.

This chain links TRBV12-5 with TRBJ2-1; no firm D call. Trimming removed 1 base from V and 16 bases from J, with 14 bases in between. The germline CDR1 and CDR2 sequences are LGHNT and FRNRAP. The CDR3 is 12 residues long. CDR3 protein: CASGLEARRGFF. Written as DNA, the CDR3 is TGTGCTAGTGGTTTGGAGGCTAGGCGTGGATTCTTC.

A few counts support this clone. This chain connects TRBV18 to TRBJ1-1; D is unresolved. Trimming left V 3 bases short and J 3 bases short, with 8 bases between. This CDR3 region has 13 residues. Germline-derived CDR1 and CDR2 are KGHSH and LQKENI. As DNA, the CDR3 is TGTGCCAGCTCACCGATCGAGGACACTGAAGCTTTCTTT. Translated: CASSPIEDTEAFF.

The chain is built from TRBV7-2 and TRBJ1-1; TRBD1 agrees at 8 bases. This CDR3 contains 16 residues. Germline assignment: CDR1 SGHTA and CDR2 FQGNSA. J lost 3 bases, V lost 0 bases, and 6 bases had no gene match. For the CDR3, the DNA is TGTGCCAGCAGCTTAGCTCCCGGGACAGGTTACACTGAAGCTTTCTTT. Translation gives CASSLAPGTGYTEAFF. The full variable domain, with the rest looked up from reference TRBV7-2 and TRBJ1-1, is GAGVSQSPSNKVTEKGKDVELRCDPISGHTALYWYRQSLGQGLEFLIYFQGNSAPDKSGLPSDRFSAERTGGSVSTLTIQRTQQEDSAVYLCASSLAPGTGYTEAFFGQGTRLTVV.